This section outlines one T cell receptor beta chain sequence together with its context. Its recognized antigen is unknown. Qualities for individual bases were not recorded, and no much larger clone is one base off. The source of the sample is a study of PD-1 blockade in classical Hodgkin lymphoma (dated by TCRdb to between 2020 and 2021). In terms of the full investigation: Nivolumab dosing was 3 mg/kg intravenously every 2 weeks, continuing until either disease progression or unacceptable toxicity. The study used CyTOF and TCR beta sequencing to define a peripheral blood immune signature of response to PD-1 blockade in classical Hodgkin lymphoma. The investigation overall reported the following: Lower diversity was seen in patients whose nivolumab began less than 1 year after ASCT, and these patients were left out of later analyses so that immune reconstitution would not confound the results. The study covered only a single clinical trial cohort, and the causes of the repertoire differences, possibly disease activity or prior therapy, were still not defined. Baseline TCR diversity was reported to be lower in newly diagnosed patients than in healthy donors and to be lower still in relapsed/refractory patients. CD4+ but not CD8+ TCR diversity rose significantly by C4D1 (p=0.0027 vs p=0.16), most apparent in complete responders (p=0.02). Trial patients with a complete response had baseline diversity similar to that of newly diagnosed patients, while partial responders and progressors had significantly lower diversity.

The Qiagen DNeasy kit was used to extract genomic DNA both from unsorted PBMCs and from the negatively selected CD4+ and CD8+ fractions. Using primers that anneal to V and J segments, immunoSEQ multiplex PCR amplified the TCR beta CDR3 regions. A synthetic immune receptor repertoire was used to minimize amplification bias, and remaining bias was computationally removed after sequencing. On the authors' methods: Custom Python scripts were used to quantify repertoire diversity as the Shannon entropy index. The unsorted, CD4+ and CD8+ repertoires were each analyzed separately, with the exception of combined analyses, where CD4+ and CD8+ sequences were merged in silico. A clone counted as expanded when the clone's frequency after treatment rose at least 2-fold relative to C1D1, and clones undetected at baseline were given a pseudocount of 0.5. Singleton clones were defined as clones with 0 or 1 copy at C1D1, and non-singleton clones were defined as clones with 2 or more copies. Clones expanded in unsorted samples were assigned a CD4+, CD8+ or unknown annotation through matching of protein sequences in sorted samples from the same patient. Diversity changes from C1D1 to C4D1 were tested in paired samples using Wilcoxon tests. The immuneACCESS repertoire file appears here via TCRdb, limited to in-frame rearrangements. These files lack a portion of the clones; in checked studies, under half of the deficit traces to unresolved V genes, and the cause of the others is not known. That table furnishes V, J and clone size, whereas the DNA furnished D and trimming. Counted in this sample were some 40,000 clones; roughly two thirds of them appeared once. Clones ranked in the top ten supply 14% of the sample.

Reading the label with the study, this specimen's time point is: cycle 2 day 1 (C2D1) of nivolumab. All trial patients had relapsed after autologous stem cell transplantation, with cohorts A, B and C differing in prior brentuximab vedotin exposure. The trial cohort included 55 to 60 patients with relapsed/refractory classical Hodgkin lymphoma, and each patient had a best overall response of complete response, partial response or progressive disease. In the multi-cohort phase II CheckMate 205 trial, trial patients received single-agent nivolumab. An independent review committee assessed best overall response by applying the 2007 International Working Group response criteria. Trial PBMCs were collected immediately before nivolumab initiation (C1D1) and during therapy at cycle 2 day 1 and cycle 4 day 1. Peripheral blood was collected in 8 mL Vacutainer Cell Preparation Tubes, from which PBMCs were isolated by centrifugation and then cryopreserved.

Sequencing was performed on peripheral blood mononuclear cells (PBMCs), taken before the second cycle of nivolumab. This TCR came from a human donor with classical Hodgkin lymphoma.

The nucleotides read TGTGCCATCAGTGAAAGGGGGCCCCCTGAAGCTTTCTTT. It codes for CAISERGPPEAFF. The rearranged segments are TRBV10-3 and TRBJ1-1; 7 junctional bases match TRBD1. The germline V gene sets CDR1 to ENHRY and CDR2 to SYGVKD. From cysteine to phenylalanine, the CDR3 is 13 amino acids long. Only the CDR3 DNA is retained, 39 bases long and in frame from the first base. Ends trimmed: V by 3 bases, J by 6 bases; bases unmatched to a gene: 4.